This T cell receptor (beta chain) appears in the sequencing data of a study of CD8 T cells in Susac syndrome (dated by TCRdb to between 2017 and 2020). Study-level background: Repertoire sequencing was used to test whether CD8+ T cell activation and differentiation in Susac syndrome was antigen driven.

The junction shows trimming of 0 bases on V and 8 bases on J, plus 8 bases between the germline ends. From the cysteine up to the phenylalanine, the CDR3 has a length of 13 residues. Just CDR3 DNA is preserved here, 39 bases in frame from base 1. For CDR1 and CDR2, the germline V gene (reference sequence) lists LNHNV and YYDKDF. RNA was extracted using the RNeasy kit, and roughly 0.5 to 1 ug of the RNA was reverse transcribed with random hexamers. TCR beta CDR3 regions were amplified with the immunoSEQ multiplex PCR assay covering 54 Vbeta and 13 Jbeta segments. To correct PCR amplification bias, a synthetic template baseline was used for both primer optimization and computational correction. As for the authors' bioinformatics: Reads were annotated to V, D and J genes per IMGT and analyzed with immunoSEQ Analyzer, keeping only productive sequences. Clonality was computed as one minus Shannon entropy normalized by log2 of the number of productive unique sequences. Public and private clones were assessed among the 100 most prevalent clones of each patient and control. Susac-specific clones were defined as absent from healthy and MS cohorts, 800 to 1,200 published viral clones and other ImmuneACCESS disease sequences. TCRdb handled the public reads itself, with Q25 trimming in fastp and clone calling in MiXCR, and kept productive beta chains. CDR3 protein sequences are deduplicated, and each keeps its most common genes and DNA. TCRdb, not the authors, supplied the V and J calls. Recorded for this sample are under 200,000 distinct CDR3 sequences; around 94% of them occurred a single time. The top ten hold over 0.12% of the sample.

Findings and caveats that apply to the study as a whole: The study acknowledged that relatively few individuals were included in the TCR sequencing and HLA analysis.

For this clonotype: It has no known antigen specificity. No per-base quality is available; no much larger clone lies one base away.

Peripheral blood CD8+ and CD4+ T cells from healthy donors, Susac syndrome patients and multiple sclerosis patients were profiled by high-throughput TCR beta sequencing. The healthy donors served as controls matched for age and sex. Bulk CD8+ and CD4+ T cells were purified by magnetic negative isolation, while CD8+ TEMRA cells were enriched using FACS. Blood was collected in EDTA tubes and processed within 24 hours, with PBMCs isolated through density gradient centrifugation. PBMCs intended for TCR sequencing were frozen in liquid nitrogen and were later thawed in a 37 degrees C water bath. The sorted or isolated CD4+, CD8+ and CD8+ TEMRA cells had a purity of 90% or higher.

The material sequenced was CD4+ T cells from PBMCs. The V and J genes are TRBV15 and TRBJ2-1; the D gene is not confidently resolved. This TCR was sampled from a human donor in good health. The CDR3 corresponds to CATSRDPGDEQFF. The base sequence is TGTGCCACCAGCAGAGATCCTGGTGATGAGCAGTTCTTC.